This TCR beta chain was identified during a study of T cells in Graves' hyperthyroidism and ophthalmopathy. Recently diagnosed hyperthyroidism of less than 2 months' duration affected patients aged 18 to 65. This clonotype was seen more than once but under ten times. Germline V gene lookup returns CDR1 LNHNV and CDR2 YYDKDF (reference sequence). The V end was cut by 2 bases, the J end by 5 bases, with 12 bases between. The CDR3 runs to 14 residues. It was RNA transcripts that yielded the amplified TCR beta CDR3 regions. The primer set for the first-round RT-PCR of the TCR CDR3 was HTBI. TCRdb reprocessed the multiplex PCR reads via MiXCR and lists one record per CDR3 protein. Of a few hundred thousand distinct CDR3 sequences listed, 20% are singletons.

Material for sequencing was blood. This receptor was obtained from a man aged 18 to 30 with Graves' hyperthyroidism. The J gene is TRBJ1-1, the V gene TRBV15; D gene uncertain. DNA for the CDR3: TGTGCCACCAGCAGACCCGGCGGGTGGACTGAAGCTTTCTTT. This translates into CATSRPGGWTEAFF.